The clone carrying this T cell receptor (beta chain) has ten or more counts. This specimen belongs to a study of neurological immune-mediated disorders. This CDR3 contains 14 residues. In germline, CDR1 is LNHDA, CDR2 SQIVND (reference sequence). J was trimmed by 4 bases and V by 5 bases; bases with no gene match: 5. TCRdb recomputed calls from the 5' RACE reads with MiXCR, one row per CDR3 protein. The sample contains some 95,000 distinct CDR3 sequences, 3.5% to 4% of which appear only once. The material sequenced was PBMCs. V usage is TRBV19 and J usage is TRBJ2-7, with TRBD1 matching over 10 bases. This TCR was sampled from a woman between 18 and 30 years old with multiple sclerosis. Written as DNA, the CDR3 is TGTGCCAGTAGTGCCGGGACAGGGGATTACGAGCAGTACTTC. Translation gives CASSAGTGDYEQYF.